This paragraph reports one T cell receptor beta chain. The antigen remains undetermined. This specimen belongs to a study of cytomegalovirus exposure and HLA in healthy donors. This PCR relied on a set of 60 Vbeta primers and 13 Jbeta primers. Method: immunoSEQ multiplex PCR; TCRdb's copy keeps in-frame clones and lacks some. The data show approximately 110,000 clones, with around 77% seen just once and 5.4% held by the top ten. The V end was cut by 4 bases, the J end by 9 bases, with 13 bases between. CDR1 SNHLY and CDR2 FYNNEI come from the germline V gene. This CDR3 has 14 amino acids. Study results and limitations: Among TCR beta chains, those listed as cytomegalovirus-associated numbered around 180. When analyzed later, the rates of TCR association showed variation by HLA locus, with DRB1 the most and HLA-C the fewest. Previous analysis showed most TCR beta V segments were productive about 87% or about 30% of the time.

Nominally healthy donors provided the samples, though records likely missed some immune exposures. The V call is TRBV2, the J call TRBJ1-6, with a tentative D call TRBD1 (5 bases). Sequencing used PBMCs. This clonotype originated in a woman in her twenties or thirties in good health and CMV-seropositive. DNA for the CDR3: TGTGCCAGCAGTGTTGCAGGCGGGGGTTCACCCCTCCACTTT. This gives the protein CASSVAGGGSPLHF. Together with reference TRBV2 and TRBJ1-6, the CDR3 gives the full variable domain: EPEVTQTPSHQVTQMGQEVILRCVPISNHLYFYWYRQILGQKVEFLVSFYNNEISEKSEIFDDQFSVERPDGSNFTLKIRSTKLEDSAMYFCASSVAGGGSPLHFGNGTRLTVT.